A selection of T cell receptor beta chains follows, all from one sample in a study of T cell responses to AZD1222 COVID-19 vaccine. Profiling relied on immunoSEQ multiplex PCR, and the TCRdb table lists in-frame clones only, not all of them. This table holds more than 100,000 clones, around 93% found once. The sample in question was peripheral blood, obtained 28 days after the second AZD1222 dose. The receptors shown here come from an adult who received the AZD1222 COVID-19 vaccine. Both conserved end residues are part of each CDR3. A D gene is named only where the DNA matches it firmly. Clone size appears in some rows only: once, few, many, or a class for an expanded clone.

d_gene	v_gene	abundance	j_gene	CDR3nt	CDR3aa
-	TRBV5-4	-	TRBJ2-2	TGTGCCAGCAGCCCTACTAGCAGCGGCACCGGGGAGCTGTTTTTT	CASSPTSSGTGELFF
TRBD2	TRBV5-1	-	TRBJ2-3	TGCGCCAGCAGCTCCGGGACTAGCGGGAGTTCAGATACGCAGTATTTT	CASSSGTSGSSDTQYF
-	TRBV2	-	TRBJ1-2	TGTGCCAGCAGTCTTCCACCTACTTATGGCTACACCTTC	CASSLPPTYGYTF
-	TRBV28	-	TRBJ1-1	TGTGCCAGCAGTCAGATCTCAGGGAGGAACACTGAAGCTTTCTTT	CASSQISGRNTEAFF
TRBD2	TRBV9	-	TRBJ2-3	TGTGCCAGCAGCGTAGGGATAGCGGGGGAGACAGATACGCAGTATTTT	CASSVGIAGETDTQYF
TRBD2	TRBV19	-	TRBJ2-7	TGTGCCAGTAGTACACTAGCGGGAAACGAGCAGTACTTC	CASSTLAGNEQYF
-	TRBV27	-	TRBJ1-4	TGTGCCAGCCAGGGCCCAACTAATGAAAAACTGTTTTTT	CASQGPTNEKLFF
TRBD2	TRBV15	-	TRBJ2-2	TGTGCCACCAGCTCGGGACTAGGAGACACCGGGGAGCTGTTTTTT	CATSSGLGDTGELFF
TRBD2	TRBV28	-	TRBJ2-3	TGTGCCAGCAGTCCCAGTGGGGCAGCGGGGGGAAACACAGATACGCAGTATTTT	CASSPSGAAGGNTDTQYF
-	TRBV14	-	TRBJ2-1	TGTGCCAGCAGCCAGTCAGGGATTGAGCAGTTCTTC	CASSQSGIEQFF
-	TRBV27	-	TRBJ1-2	TGTGCCAGCAGCGAGCAGGGTTTCGTTGGCTACACCTTC	CASSEQGFVGYTF
TRBD2	TRBV6-8	-	TRBJ2-7	TGTGCCAGCAGTAGAACTGGGGAACTAGCGAGCTACGAGCAGTACTTC	CASSRTGELASYEQYF
-	TRBV19	-	TRBJ2-6	TGTGCCAGTAGTGACCTGGTGGGGTCAGGGGCCAACGTCCTGACTTTC	CASSDLVGSGANVLTF
TRBD1	TRBV29-1	-	TRBJ2-5	TGCAGCGGAGGACAGGGAAAGACCCAGTACTTC	CSGGQGKTQYF
-	TRBV2	-	TRBJ1-1	TGTGCCAGCAGTGTTCTGACAGGGAACACTGAAGCTTTCTTT	CASSVLTGNTEAFF
-	TRBV28	-	TRBJ1-1	TGTGCCAGCAGCCTAACCATCAACAGGGACCGGGGAGCTTTCTTT	CASSLTINRDRGAFF
-	TRBV14	-	TRBJ1-6	TGTGCCAGCAGCCAAATCAGGCCCTCTGCGGATTCACCCCTCCACTTT	CASSQIRPSADSPLHF
TRBD1	TRBV5-8	-	TRBJ1-2	TGTGCCAGCAGCCGTCAACAGGGGACCTATGGCTACACCTTC	CASSRQQGTYGYTF
-	TRBV2	-	TRBJ2-7	TGTGCCAGCAGGGACCATGGGGGGCTTCGAAACGAGCAGTACTTC	CASRDHGGLRNEQYF
-	TRBV5-1	-	TRBJ1-6	TGCGCCAGCAGCTTAAACGAGCCACCCCTCCACTTT	CASSLNEPPLHF
-	TRBV5-1	-	TRBJ1-1	TGCGCCAGCAGCTTGGTAGGCGGGGGGGCCCCTGGACACACTGAAGCTTTCTTT	CASSLVGGGAPGHTEAFF
-	TRBV10-3	-	TRBJ2-7	TGTGCCATCAGAGACAGGAATTACGAGCAGTACTTC	CAIRDRNYEQYF
-	TRBV5-6	-	TRBJ2-1	TGTGCCAGCAGCTTGAGTTTAACCCCCGAGTTCTTC	CASSLSLTPEFF
TRBD1	TRBV7-2	-	TRBJ1-2	TGTGCCAGCAGCTTAGTGGGGACAGGGGCTGGGGGCTACACCTTC	CASSLVGTGAGGYTF
-	TRBV7-2	once	TRBJ2-3	TGTGCCAGCAGCCCGCGAGGGAGCACAGATACGCAGTATTTT	CASSPRGSTDTQYF
-	TRBV6-4	-	TRBJ2-1	TGTGCCAGCAGTGACCCGACTAGGGGAGGTAATGAGCAGTTCTTC	CASSDPTRGGNEQFF
TRBD1	TRBV4-1	-	TRBJ1-5	TGCGCCAGCAGCCAAGTTCCGGGACAGGGCAATCAGCCCCAGCATTTT	CASSQVPGQGNQPQHF
-	TRBV7-9	-	TRBJ2-7	TGTGCCAGCAGCCCCGGAACTTTGGTCTTCTACGAGCAGTACTTC	CASSPGTLVFYEQYF
-	TRBV28	-	TRBJ2-1	TGTGCCAGCAGCCCCATTTGGGGCGCATACAATGAGCAGTTCTTC	CASSPIWGAYNEQFF
-	TRBV7-2	-	TRBJ2-1	TGTGCCAGCAGCTTAGCTAGGAGACTCAACAATGAGCAGTTCTTC	CASSLARRLNNEQFF
-	TRBV3-1/TRBV3-2	-	TRBJ1-3	TGTGCCAGCAGCGACGAGCCGGGGGCTGGAAACACCATATATTTT	CASSDEPGAGNTIYF
-	TRBV2	-	TRBJ1-1	TGTGCCAGCAGCATGCGACAGAGTAACACTGAAGCTTTCTTT	CASSMRQSNTEAFF
-	TRBV7-2	-	TRBJ2-2	TGTGCCAGCAGACAGGCAGGGGCGACCACCGGGGAGCTGTTTTTT	CASRQAGATTGELFF
-	TRBV29-1	-	TRBJ2-1	TGCAGCCTGAAGGGGTCGAGCGATGAGCAGTTCTTC	CSLKGSSDEQFF
TRBD2	TRBV24-1	-	TRBJ2-3	TGTGCCACCAGTGACCCTAGGACTAGCGGACGCACAGATACGCAGTATTTT	CATSDPRTSGRTDTQYF
TRBD1	TRBV3-1/TRBV3-2	-	TRBJ2-1	TGTGCCAGCAGCCCTACAGGGGCCTACAATGAGCAGTTCTTC	CASSPTGAYNEQFF
-	TRBV5-4	-	TRBJ1-1	TGTGCCAGCAGCGAGGGACTGAACACTGAAGCTTTCTTT	CASSEGLNTEAFF
TRBD2	TRBV7-9	-	TRBJ2-1	TGTGCCAGCAGTCCACCTGGCGGGACTAGCGTCAATGAGCAGTTCTTC	CASSPPGGTSVNEQFF
-	TRBV28	-	TRBJ1-2	TGTGCCAGCAGTTTACCAGGGGACTATGGCTACACCTTC	CASSLPGDYGYTF
-	TRBV5-4	-	TRBJ2-3	TGTGCCAGCAGCCCCCAGAGCACAGATACGCAGTATTTT	CASSPQSTDTQYF
TRBD1	TRBV11-2	-	TRBJ1-6	TGTGCCAGCAGCCCACGGGACAGGGGGAATTCACCCCTCCACTTT	CASSPRDRGNSPLHF
-	TRBV4-1	once	TRBJ2-7	TGCGCCAGCAGCACAGTCGGAGGGAGAATGAACGAGCAGTACTTC	CASSTVGGRMNEQYF
-	TRBV18	-	TRBJ1-3	TGTGCCAGCTCACCACCGGTAGGAAACACCATATATTTT	CASSPPVGNTIYF
-	TRBV4-2	-	TRBJ2-7	TGTGCCAGCAGCCCCCCCTCGGGCGCGAGCTCCTACGAGCAGTACTTC	CASSPPSGASSYEQYF
-	TRBV11-2	-	TRBJ2-3	TGTGCCAGCAGCTCCTTAACTCTCGGGGCGGGTACGCAGTATTTT	CASSSLTLGAGTQYF
TRBD2	TRBV28	-	TRBJ2-7	TGTGCCAGCAGTCTGGGACTAGCGGGATACTCCTACGAGCAGTACTTC	CASSLGLAGYSYEQYF
TRBD1	TRBV28	-	TRBJ1-2	TGTGCCAGCAGTTCCGGACAGGGTGGTGCTGGCTACACCTTC	CASSSGQGGAGYTF
TRBD1	TRBV28	-	TRBJ2-1	TGTGCCAGCAGGAGGGGGGGACAGGGAGGGAATGAGCAGTTCTTC	CASRRGGQGGNEQFF
-	TRBV19	-	TRBJ2-1	TGTGCCAGTAGTATAGGGCAGAGCTCCTACAATGAGCAGTTCTTC	CASSIGQSSYNEQFF
-	TRBV18	-	TRBJ1-6	TGTGCCAGCTCCGAACTAGGCGGTTCACCCCTCCACTTT	CASSELGGSPLHF
-	TRBV28	once	TRBJ1-1	TGTGCCAGCAGTTTGTCATTCAGGAACACTGAAGCTTTCTTT	CASSLSFRNTEAFF
TRBD1	TRBV18	-	TRBJ1-2	TGTGCCAGCTCACCTGACAGGGGAGGAGATGGCTACACCTTC	CASSPDRGGDGYTF
-	TRBV27	-	TRBJ1-1	TGTGCCAGCAGTTTTCGACTGAACACTGAAGCTTTCTTT	CASSFRLNTEAFF
-	TRBV28	-	TRBJ1-1	TGTGCCAGCAGTTCCGCGTGGGAGAACACTGAAGCTTTCTTT	CASSSAWENTEAFF
-	TRBV4-2	-	TRBJ2-2	TGTGCCAGCAGCCAAGCCCTTGGACCGATCACCGGGGAGCTGTTTTTT	CASSQALGPITGELFF
-	TRBV3-1/TRBV3-2	few	TRBJ2-2	TGTGCCAGCAGCCAAGCATTGGCCCGAGGGGCCGGGGAGCTGTTTTTT	CASSQALARGAGELFF
TRBD1	TRBV9	-	TRBJ2-7	TGTGCCAGCAGCGTAGTGGACAGGGAATCCGAGCAGTACTTC	CASSVVDRESEQYF